This TCR beta chain comes out of a study of CD8+ T cells in alopecia areata. CDR3 length equals 14 residues. Germline CDR1 is MNHEY and CDR2 is SMNVEV (reference sequence). V was pared by 6 bases and J by 3 bases, with 4 bases of the junction left unmatched. As to this clone: Other DNA sequences in this specimen translate into the identical CDR3.

TCR sequencing used cDNA made by reverse transcription of extracted RNA. Assay: immunoSEQ multiplex PCR; the TCRdb copy retains only in-frame clones and omits some. The sample shows approximately 45,000 clones, 55% to 75% of them seen only once. Treatment of the sample: oral pan-JAK inhibitor, 5-10 mg twice daily. The sequence came from a human donor with alopecia areata. This rearrangement joins TRBV27 to TRBJ2-7, with 11 bases fitting TRBD1. The sequences come from CD8+ T cells sorted from blood, collected at week 4, from a patient treated with tofacitinib. CDR3 DNA: TGTGCCAGCAGCCCCGGGACAGGGGGCTACGAGCAGTACTTC. Translation: CASSPGTGGYEQYF.